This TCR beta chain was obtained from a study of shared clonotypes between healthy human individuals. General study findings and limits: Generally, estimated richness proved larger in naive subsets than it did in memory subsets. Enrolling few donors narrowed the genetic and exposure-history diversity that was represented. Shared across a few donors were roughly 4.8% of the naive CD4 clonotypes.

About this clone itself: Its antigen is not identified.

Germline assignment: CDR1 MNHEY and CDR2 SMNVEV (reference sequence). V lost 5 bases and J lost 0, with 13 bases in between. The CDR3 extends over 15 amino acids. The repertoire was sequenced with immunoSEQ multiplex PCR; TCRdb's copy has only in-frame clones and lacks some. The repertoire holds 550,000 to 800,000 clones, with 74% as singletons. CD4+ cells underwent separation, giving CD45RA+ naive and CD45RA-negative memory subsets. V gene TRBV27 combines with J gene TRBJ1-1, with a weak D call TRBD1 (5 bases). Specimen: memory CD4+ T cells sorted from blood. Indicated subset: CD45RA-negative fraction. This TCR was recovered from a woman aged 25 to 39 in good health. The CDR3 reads CASSPWDGLNTEAFF. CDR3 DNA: TGTGCCAGCAGTCCCTGGGACGGACTGAACACTGAAGCTTTCTTT.